This T cell receptor (beta chain) was identified in a study of shared clonotypes between healthy human individuals. Study results and caveats: Clonotypes shared by all four donors outscored non-shared clonotypes in generation probability. It was observed that around 5% of naive CD4 clonotypes were shared across a few donors. Blood was the sole source, and tissue repertoires probably differ.

TCRdb keeps only in-frame clones here, not all; method: immunoSEQ multiplex PCR. The repertoire includes hundreds of thousands of clones, approximately 97% of them detected once, and around 0.21% sits in the top ten. For this clone: Its specificity is not known.

CD45RO-negative cells were positively selected for CCR7, leaving out terminally differentiated effector memory CD45RA+ cells. The CDR3 is made up of 14 amino acids. Unmatched junction bases numbered 5, after V lost 4 bases and J lost 4 bases. The germline gives CDR1 SGDLS, CDR2 YYNGEE. Sequenced input: naive CD8+ T cells sorted from blood. The receptor was isolated from a man under 40 in good health. The chain has TRBV9 and TRBJ2-7; TRBD2 agrees at 10 bases. CDR3 region: CASSHASGSYEQYF. The CDR3 region has the DNA TGTGCCAGCAGCCATGCTAGCGGGAGTTACGAGCAGTACTTC.